The TCR beta chain described here comes from a study of vaccination and CD4 T cells after COVID-19. Sequencing of cultured CD4+ T cell DNA used the Oncomine TCR Beta short-read assay. TCRdb processed the PCR reads anew with MiXCR; each CDR3 protein has one entry. The sample consists of approximately 14,000 distinct CDR3 sequences, around 30% of them appearing once. Regarding treatment: roughly ten-day PBMC culture with coronavirus spike peptide pools or control peptides (ViraFEST assay). Between the trimmed V and J ends, which lost 2 bases and 8 bases, there was a span of 21 bases. Germline lookup yields CDR1 KGHSH and CDR2 LQKENI. The CDR3 runs to 16 residues. This clonotype was observed once. Its antigen is undetermined.

Sequencing input: cultured CD4+ T cells from blood. This chain joins TRBV18 and TRBJ2-5, with D possibly called TRBD1 or TRBD2 (5 bases each). The sequence was obtained from a human donor with COVID-19. The CDR3 bases are TGTGCCAGCTCACCAACCGGGACCGCGGTGGGTGGCACCCAGTACTTC. Translating it yields CASSPTGTAVGGTQYF.